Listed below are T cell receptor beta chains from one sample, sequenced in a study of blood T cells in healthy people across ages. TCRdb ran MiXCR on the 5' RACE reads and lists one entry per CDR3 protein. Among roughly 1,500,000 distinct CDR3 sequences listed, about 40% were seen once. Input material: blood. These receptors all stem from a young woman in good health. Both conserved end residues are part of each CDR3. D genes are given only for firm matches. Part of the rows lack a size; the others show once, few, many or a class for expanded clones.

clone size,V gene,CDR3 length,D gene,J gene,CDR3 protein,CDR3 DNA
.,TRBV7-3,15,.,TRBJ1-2,CASSLNFETHEGYTF,TGTGCCAGCAGCTTAAATTTCGAGACACACGAGGGCTACACCTTC
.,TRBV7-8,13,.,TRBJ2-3,CASSTSLADTQYF,TGTGCCAGCAGCACGTCCTTGGCGGATACGCAGTATTTT
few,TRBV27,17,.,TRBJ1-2,CASSLGGDGLSTYGYTF,TGTGCCAGCAGTTTAGGTGGCGACGGTCTCTCGACCTATGGCTACACCTTC
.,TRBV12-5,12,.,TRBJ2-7,CASGLADYEQYF,TGTGCTAGTGGTTTGGCTGACTACGAGCAGTACTTC
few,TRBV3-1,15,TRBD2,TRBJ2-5,CASSPPSGVGETQYF,TGTGCCAGCAGCCCACCTAGCGGAGTCGGGGAGACCCAGTACTTC
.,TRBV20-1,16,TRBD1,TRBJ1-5,CSALHPTGRGNQPQHF,TGCAGTGCTTTACACCCGACAGGGAGGGGCAATCAGCCCCAGCATTTT
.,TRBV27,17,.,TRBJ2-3,CASSLRWIAVSDGAQYF,TGTGCCAGCAGTTTAAGGTGGATAGCGGTCAGCGACGGGGCGCAGTATTTT
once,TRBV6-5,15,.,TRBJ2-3,CASSPGGQFPDTQYF,TGTGCCAGCAGTCCCGGGGGGCAGTTTCCAGATACGCAGTATTTT
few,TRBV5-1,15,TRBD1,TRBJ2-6,CASSGQSTGANVLTF,TGCGCCAGTTCGGGACAGTCCACTGGGGCCAACGTCCTGACTTTC
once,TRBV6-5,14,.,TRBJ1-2,CASNPEGVTGGYTF,TGTGCCAGCAACCCCGAAGGGGTCACGGGGGGCTACACCTTC
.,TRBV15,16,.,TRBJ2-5,CATSYNRVSRWETQYF,TGTGCCACCAGTTATAACAGGGTTTCGCGGTGGGAGACCCAGTACTTC
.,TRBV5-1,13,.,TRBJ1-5,CAPKGSSNQPQHF,TGCGCCCCCAAGGGCAGTAGCAATCAGCCCCAGCATTTT
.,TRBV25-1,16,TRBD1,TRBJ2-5,CASSEGFYGTGGTQYF,TGTGCCAGCAGTGAAGGCTTTTATGGGACAGGGGGGACCCAGTACTTC
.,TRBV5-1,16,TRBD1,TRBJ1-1,CASSSYSDRGNTEAFF,TGCGCCAGCAGCTCGTATTCCGACAGGGGCAACACTGAAGCTTTCTTT
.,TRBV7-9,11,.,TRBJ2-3,CASPLGDTQYF,TGTGCCAGCCCATTGGGGGATACGCAGTATTTT